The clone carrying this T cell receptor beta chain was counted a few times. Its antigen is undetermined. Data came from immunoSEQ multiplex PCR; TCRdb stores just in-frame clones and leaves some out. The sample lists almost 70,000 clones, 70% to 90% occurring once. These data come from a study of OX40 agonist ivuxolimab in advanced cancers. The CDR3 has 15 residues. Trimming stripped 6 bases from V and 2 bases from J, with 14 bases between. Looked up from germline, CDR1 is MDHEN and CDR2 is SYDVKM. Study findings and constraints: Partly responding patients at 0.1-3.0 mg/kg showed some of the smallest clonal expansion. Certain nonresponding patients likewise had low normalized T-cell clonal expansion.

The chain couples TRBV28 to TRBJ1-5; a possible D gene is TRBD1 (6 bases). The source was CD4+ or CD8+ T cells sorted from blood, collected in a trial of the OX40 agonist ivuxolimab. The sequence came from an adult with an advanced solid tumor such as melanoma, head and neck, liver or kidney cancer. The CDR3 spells CASRKTGFGNQPQHF. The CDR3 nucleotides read TGTGCCAGCAGAAAAACAGGGTTCGGCAATCAGCCCCAGCATTTT. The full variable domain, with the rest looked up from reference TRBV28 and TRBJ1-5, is DVKVTQSSRYLVKRTGEKVFLECVQDMDHENMFWYRQDPGLGLRLIYFSYDVKMKEKGDIPEGYSVSREKKERFSLILESASTNQTSMYLCASRKTGFGNQPQHFGDGTRLSIL.